This TCR beta chain originates from a study of vaccination effects on CD4 cells after COVID-19. For the study at large: Either the mRNA-1273 or the BNT162b2 vaccine was given to participants as two doses. Convalescent patient samples, from a couple of individuals, date to 16 days and one week before vaccination.

Trimming removed 2 bases from V and 7 bases from J; junction bases left unmatched: 10. There are 15 residues in the CDR3. Germline-derived CDR1 and CDR2 are GTSNPN and SVGIG (reference sequence). Details on this clone: Antigen specificity is unknown.

Assay used: immunoSEQ multiplex PCR; TCRdb lists only in-frame clones, some missing. Among approximately 40,000 clones listed, around 67% were seen once. Expansion of antigen-specific CD4+ T cells with viral peptide pools was carried out by the ViraFEST assay before sequencing. With approximately 10 days of culture completed, CD4+ T cells were isolated. PCR-confirmed SARS-CoV-2 infection occurred in the person between March and December 2020. Half the medium was replaced with IL-2 medium on days 3 and 7. The chain has TRBV30 and TRBJ2-3, with 9 bases matching TRBD2. The receptor's source is a human donor who had a prior SARS-CoV-2 infection. The starting material was CD4+ T cells from PBMCs cultured with a peptide pool, obtained before COVID-19 vaccination. CDR3 loop: CAWSLVGGGAYTQYF. The CDR3 DNA reads as TGTGCCTGGAGTCTGGTGGGCGGGGGGGCGTATACGCAGTATTTT. Based on the CDR3 plus reference TRBV30 and TRBJ2-3, the full variable domain is SQTIHQWPATLVQPVGSPLSLECTVEGTSNPNLYWYRQAAGRGLQLLFYSVGIGQISSEVPQNLSASRPQDRQFILSSKKLLLSDSGFYLCAWSLVGGGAYTQYFGPGTRLTVL.